A selection of T cell receptor beta chains follows, all from one sample in a study of T cell responses to AZD1222 COVID-19 vaccine. Profiling relied on immunoSEQ multiplex PCR, and the TCRdb table lists in-frame clones only, not all of them. The table lists about 140,000 clones, more than 90% of them singletons. The source material was peripheral blood, sampled on day 0 of AZD1222 vaccination. The receptor set was obtained from an adult in good health. CDR3s include the opening cysteine and the closing phenylalanine or tryptophan. Fields, in order: CDR3 protein, CDR3 DNA, D gene, J gene, V gene, clone size. D genes are given only for firm matches. The size field is filled for only some rows; it gives once, few, many or a size class.

cdr3_aa: CASSPAGRVFTGELFF; cdr3_nt: TGTGCCAGCAGCCCAGCGGGGAGGGTCTTCACCGGGGAGCTGTTTTTT; d_call: TRBD2; j_call: TRBJ2-2; v_call: TRBV3-1/TRBV3-2; clone_size: -
cdr3_aa: CASSSLNTDTQYF; cdr3_nt: TGTGCCAGCAGTTCCCTCAACACAGATACGCAGTATTTT; d_call: -; j_call: TRBJ2-3; v_call: TRBV27; clone_size: -
cdr3_aa: CASSEDPWDRGVGNQPQHF; cdr3_nt: TGCGCCAGCAGTGAGGATCCTTGGGACAGGGGGGTTGGTAATCAGCCCCAGCATTTT; d_call: TRBD1; j_call: TRBJ1-5; v_call: TRBV10-1; clone_size: -
cdr3_aa: CASSQGGGSNQPQHF; cdr3_nt: TGCGCCAGCAGCCAAGGGGGGGGTAGCAATCAGCCCCAGCATTTT; d_call: -; j_call: TRBJ1-5; v_call: TRBV4-1; clone_size: -
cdr3_aa: CASSTLHDSRHTEAFF; cdr3_nt: TGTGCCAGTAGTACTCTACACGACAGTCGGCACACTGAAGCTTTCTTT; d_call: -; j_call: TRBJ1-1; v_call: TRBV19; clone_size: -
cdr3_aa: CASSLAQGQKNTIYF; cdr3_nt: TGTGCCAGCAGCTTAGCACAGGGACAGAAGAACACCATATATTTT; d_call: TRBD1; j_call: TRBJ1-3; v_call: TRBV7-9; clone_size: -
cdr3_aa: CASSPQRQGHNEKLFF; cdr3_nt: TGTGCCAGCTCACCACAGAGACAGGGGCATAATGAAAAACTGTTTTTT; d_call: TRBD1; j_call: TRBJ1-4; v_call: TRBV18; clone_size: -
cdr3_aa: CSASMGLAYNEQFF; cdr3_nt: TGCAGTGCTAGTATGGGACTAGCTTACAATGAGCAGTTCTTC; d_call: TRBD2; j_call: TRBJ2-1; v_call: TRBV20-1; clone_size: -
cdr3_aa: CATASGQPNEQFF; cdr3_nt: TGTGCCACCGCCTCGGGGCAGCCGAATGAGCAGTTCTTC; d_call: -; j_call: TRBJ2-1; v_call: TRBV15; clone_size: few
cdr3_aa: CASSQVQQNTGELFF; cdr3_nt: TGTGCCAGCAGCCAAGTTCAACAGAACACCGGGGAGCTGTTTTTT; d_call: -; j_call: TRBJ2-2; v_call: TRBV4-2; clone_size: -
cdr3_aa: CASSQGDTQYF; cdr3_nt: TGTGCCAGTAGTCAGGGTGATACGCAGTATTTT; d_call: -; j_call: TRBJ2-3; v_call: TRBV19; clone_size: -
cdr3_aa: CASSQGQGGGYF; cdr3_nt: TGTGCCAGCAGCCAAGGCCAGGGTGGGGGCTACTTC; d_call: -; j_call: TRBJ2-7; v_call: TRBV3-1/TRBV3-2; clone_size: -
cdr3_aa: CASSDSLADTEAFF; cdr3_nt: TGTGCCAGCAGTGACAGCCTCGCGGACACTGAAGCTTTCTTT; d_call: -; j_call: TRBJ1-1; v_call: TRBV6-4; clone_size: -
cdr3_aa: CASSLGLAMNEQFF; cdr3_nt: TGTGCCAGCAGTTTAGGTCTAGCGATGAATGAGCAGTTCTTC; d_call: -; j_call: TRBJ2-1; v_call: TRBV28; clone_size: -
cdr3_aa: CASSLAGFSGNTIYF; cdr3_nt: TGCGCCAGCAGCTTGGCCGGGTTCTCTGGAAACACCATATATTTT; d_call: -; j_call: TRBJ1-3; v_call: TRBV5-1; clone_size: -
cdr3_aa: CASSPGQNQPQHF; cdr3_nt: TGTGCCAGCTCACCTGGGCAGAATCAGCCCCAGCATTTT; d_call: -; j_call: TRBJ1-5; v_call: TRBV18; clone_size: -
cdr3_aa: CASSQTVFTGYTF; cdr3_nt: TGTGCCAGCTCACAGACAGTTTTCACTGGCTACACCTTC; d_call: -; j_call: TRBJ1-2; v_call: TRBV18; clone_size: -
cdr3_aa: CASSPHGLANEQFF; cdr3_nt: TGTGCCAGTAGCCCTCATGGACTAGCCAATGAGCAGTTCTTC; d_call: TRBD2; j_call: TRBJ2-1; v_call: TRBV19; clone_size: -
cdr3_aa: CASSSEGQGGTGYGYTF; cdr3_nt: TGTGCCAGTAGTTCAGAAGGCCAGGGAGGTACTGGCTATGGCTACACCTTC; d_call: -; j_call: TRBJ1-2; v_call: TRBV19; clone_size: -
cdr3_aa: CASSSPWANYEQYF; cdr3_nt: TGTGCCAGCAGTTCGCCCTGGGCGAACTACGAGCAGTACTTC; d_call: -; j_call: TRBJ2-7; v_call: TRBV28; clone_size: -
cdr3_aa: CASGFREDTQYF; cdr3_nt: TGTGCTAGTGGATTCAGGGAGGATACGCAGTATTTT; d_call: -; j_call: TRBJ2-3; v_call: TRBV12-5; clone_size: -
cdr3_aa: CASSHRDYVGEQYF; cdr3_nt: TGTGCCAGCAGCCACCGGGACTATGTGGGGGAGCAGTACTTC; d_call: TRBD2; j_call: TRBJ2-7; v_call: TRBV7-9; clone_size: -
cdr3_aa: CASSTDRGGGYTF; cdr3_nt: TGTGCCAGCAGCACGGACAGGGGAGGTGGCTACACCTTC; d_call: TRBD1; j_call: TRBJ1-2; v_call: TRBV27; clone_size: -
cdr3_aa: CASSPAGGFEETQYF; cdr3_nt: TGTGCCAGCTCACCAGCAGGGGGGTTTGAAGAGACCCAGTACTTC; d_call: -; j_call: TRBJ2-5; v_call: TRBV18; clone_size: -
cdr3_aa: CASSTGHLNTEAFF; cdr3_nt: TGTGCCAGCAGCACGGGACATTTGAACACTGAAGCTTTCTTT; d_call: -; j_call: TRBJ1-1; v_call: TRBV7-9; clone_size: -
cdr3_aa: CSAWGTEAFF; cdr3_nt: TGCAGTGCGTGGGGCACTGAAGCTTTCTTT; d_call: -; j_call: TRBJ1-1; v_call: TRBV20-1; clone_size: once
cdr3_aa: CASSQQVLRNSPLHF; cdr3_nt: TGTGCCAGCAGCCAACAGGTTTTAAGGAATTCACCCCTCCACTTT; d_call: -; j_call: TRBJ1-6; v_call: TRBV3-1/TRBV3-2; clone_size: -
cdr3_aa: CASSLIVGGGAPQFF; cdr3_nt: TGTGCCAGCAGCTTAATTGTAGGTGGGGGCGCTCCGCAGTTCTTC; d_call: -; j_call: TRBJ2-1; v_call: TRBV7-9; clone_size: -
cdr3_aa: CASSSTAETQYF; cdr3_nt: TGTGCCAGCAGCTCGACTGCGGAGACCCAGTACTTC; d_call: -; j_call: TRBJ2-5; v_call: TRBV13; clone_size: once
cdr3_aa: CASRNTRGSYEQYF; cdr3_nt: TGTGCCAGCAGGAACACAAGGGGGTCCTACGAGCAGTACTTC; d_call: -; j_call: TRBJ2-7; v_call: TRBV5-8; clone_size: once
cdr3_aa: CASSDLDSSNEQFF; cdr3_nt: TGTGCCAGTAGCGACCTGGACAGTAGCAATGAGCAGTTCTTC; d_call: -; j_call: TRBJ2-1; v_call: TRBV19; clone_size: -
cdr3_aa: CASSQEGAWGRNYGYTF; cdr3_nt: TGTGCCAGCAGCCAAGAGGGGGCGTGGGGCCGTAACTATGGCTACACCTTC; d_call: -; j_call: TRBJ1-2; v_call: TRBV3-1/TRBV3-2; clone_size: once
cdr3_aa: CASSLAGISDTQYF; cdr3_nt: TGTGCCAGCAGCTTAGCGGGGATAAGTGATACGCAGTATTTT; d_call: -; j_call: TRBJ2-3; v_call: TRBV11-3; clone_size: -
cdr3_aa: CASSPLLHYEQYF; cdr3_nt: TGTGCCAGCAGCCCCCTTCTGCATTACGAGCAGTACTTC; d_call: -; j_call: TRBJ2-7; v_call: TRBV12-3/TRBV12-4; clone_size: -
cdr3_aa: CASSLGTGGGELFF; cdr3_nt: TGTGCCAGCAGTTTGGGGACAGGGGGAGGGGAGCTGTTTTTT; d_call: TRBD1; j_call: TRBJ2-2; v_call: TRBV27; clone_size: -
cdr3_aa: CASSQGLTDTQYF; cdr3_nt: TGCGCCAGCAGCCAAGGCCTCACAGATACGCAGTATTTT; d_call: -; j_call: TRBJ2-3; v_call: TRBV4-1; clone_size: -
cdr3_aa: CAISESLLGGARGYTF; cdr3_nt: TGTGCCATCAGTGAGTCCTTACTCGGGGGGGCGCGAGGCTACACCTTC; d_call: -; j_call: TRBJ1-2; v_call: TRBV10-3; clone_size: -
cdr3_aa: CASSLGQGFYYGYTF; cdr3_nt: TGTGCCAGCAGCTTGGGACAGGGCTTTTACTATGGCTACACCTTC; d_call: TRBD1; j_call: TRBJ1-2; v_call: TRBV13; clone_size: -
cdr3_aa: CASSGPTGLISGNTIYF; cdr3_nt: TGTGCGAGCAGCGGCCCGACAGGGCTCATTTCCGGAAACACCATATATTTT; d_call: TRBD1; j_call: TRBJ1-3; v_call: TRBV6-2/TRBV6-3; clone_size: -
cdr3_aa: CASSQGSIQNTGELFF; cdr3_nt: TGTGCCAGCAGCCAAGGGTCGATTCAGAACACCGGGGAGCTGTTTTTT; d_call: -; j_call: TRBJ2-2; v_call: TRBV3-1/TRBV3-2; clone_size: -
cdr3_aa: CASSKEEEAGHNTGELFF; cdr3_nt: TGTGCCAGCAGCAAAGAGGAGGAGGCGGGGCATAACACCGGGGAGCTGTTTTTT; d_call: -; j_call: TRBJ2-2; v_call: TRBV21-1; clone_size: -
cdr3_aa: CAISEGGRGGLGNTEAFF; cdr3_nt: TGTGCCATCAGTGAGGGGGGGCGCGGGGGATTGGGAAACACTGAAGCTTTCTTT; d_call: -; j_call: TRBJ1-1; v_call: TRBV10-3; clone_size: once
cdr3_aa: CASSAGTGNTEAFF; cdr3_nt: TGTGCCAGCAGCGCAGGGACAGGGAACACTGAAGCTTTCTTT; d_call: TRBD1; j_call: TRBJ1-1; v_call: TRBV7-8; clone_size: -
cdr3_aa: CASRVGTESNYGYTF; cdr3_nt: TGTGCCAGCAGAGTCGGGACAGAGTCTAACTATGGCTACACCTTC; d_call: TRBD1; j_call: TRBJ1-2; v_call: TRBV2; clone_size: -
cdr3_aa: CASSPGVGQTNEKLFF; cdr3_nt: TGTGCCAGTAGCCCTGGGGTCGGTCAAACTAATGAAAAACTGTTTTTT; d_call: -; j_call: TRBJ1-4; v_call: TRBV19; clone_size: -